This T cell receptor beta chain was recorded in a study of T cell responses to AZD1222 COVID-19 vaccine. Measured with immunoSEQ multiplex PCR; TCRdb has only the in-frame clones, and not every one. In the table there are around 89,000 clones, 89% of which are singletons. Study-wide results and caveats: Repertoire sampling happened only post peak T cell response. Once two AZD1222 doses were given, Spike-specific TCR breadth and depth went up.

V was shortened by 6 bases and J by 1 base, with 14 bases between the two germline ends. Looked up from germline, CDR1 is MNHEY and CDR2 is SMNVEV (reference sequence). The CDR3 covers 15 residues. A remark on this clone: Its antigen is as yet unknown.

Material: peripheral blood, obtained 28 days after the second AZD1222 dose. The sequence derives from an adult who received the AZD1222 COVID-19 vaccine. This sequence joins TRBV27 and TRBJ2-3; no definite D call. CDR3 region: CASSSPPAGTDTQYF. CDR3 coding DNA: TGTGCCAGCAGCTCCCCTCCCGCTGGCACAGATACGCAGTATTTT.